These 11 T cell receptor beta chains were all obtained from the same sample, sequenced in a study of monozygotic twins with inflammatory bowel disease. One entry per CDR3 protein, without DNA, is what TCRdb gives after re-calling the 5' RACE reads. The sample totals about 300,000 distinct CDR3 sequences. The material sequenced was blood. Receptor source: a human donor with ulcerative colitis or Crohn's disease, or a healthy co-twin of an affected twin (not recorded which).

The chain carries TRBV4-3 and TRBJ2-7; TCRdb designates TRBD1, a call that cannot be tested without DNA. The V gene's germline CDR1 is LGHNA and CDR2 YSLEER. This CDR3 comprises 15 residues. The CDR3 sequence is CASSQDFRTGYEQYF.

The genes are TRBV5-4 and TRBJ2-1; no DNA is available, so the TRBD2 call from TCRdb remains unchecked. Germline loops: CDR1 SGHNT, CDR2 YYREEE (reference sequence). This CDR3 region has 15 residues. The CDR3 is CASMGGGLANNEQFF.

Here the CDR3 reads CASGTTSGAYNEQFF. V gene TRBV2 combines with J gene TRBJ2-1; TCRdb names TRBD2, which stays unverified in the absence of DNA. This CDR3 has 15 amino acids. CDR1 and CDR2 (germline): SNHLY, FYNNEI.

The CDR3: CASTTNVGGELFF. The chain has TRBV9 and TRBJ2-2. Germline CDR1 SGDLS, CDR2 YYNGEE. The CDR3 contains 13 residues.

V and J are TRBV10-3 and TRBJ2-2; TCRdb designates TRBD1, a call that cannot be tested without DNA. The CDR3 extends over 15 amino acids. Germline lookup yields CDR1 ENHRY and CDR2 SYGVKD. The CDR3 loop reads CAISESGGYGGELFF.

The chain links TRBV28 to TRBJ2-7; TCRdb outputs TRBD1, but without DNA this stays unchecked. CDR3 length equals 15 residues. The germline gives CDR1 MDHEN, CDR2 SYDVKM. This chain's CDR3 is CASSPLLDKSYEQYF.

The chain combines TRBV20-1 with TRBJ1-6; the D call of TRBD1 rests on TCRdb alone, since no DNA is present to check it. Germline loops: CDR1 DFQATT, CDR2 SNEGSKA (reference sequence). This CDR3 has 16 amino acids. The CDR3 loop reads CSARDSYPSYNSPLHF.

The chain joins TRBV4-3 to TRBJ1-5; TCRdb outputs TRBD1, but without DNA this stays unchecked. This CDR3 is 16 amino acids long. Germline CDR1 and CDR2: LGHNA and YSLEER. The CDR3 region is CASSQGDGLSNQPQHF.

The rearrangement joins TRBV5-1 to TRBJ1-1; TCRdb lists TRBD1, though no DNA is available to test this call. The CDR3 is 14 residues long. Per germline, CDR1 SGHRS and CDR2 YFSETQ. The CDR3 is CASSLGQTYTEAFF.

This sequence joins TRBV7-8 and TRBJ2-5; TCRdb's D gene call, TRBD2, goes unchecked for lack of DNA. The CDR3 covers 18 residues. Germline CDR1 SGHVS, CDR2 FQNEAQ. CDR3 amino acids: CASSTGLAGELTQETQYF. Based on the CDR3 plus reference TRBV7-8 and TRBJ2-5, the full variable domain is GAGVSQSPRYKVAKRGQDVALRCDPISGHVSLFWYQQALGQGPEFLTYFQNEAQLDKSGLPSDRFFAERPEGSVSTLKIQRTQQEDSAVYLCASSTGLAGELTQETQYFGPGTRLLVL.

The chain employs TRBV20-1 and TRBJ1-1; TCRdb proposes TRBD1, but this gene call is untestable without DNA. This CDR3 is built from 13 residues. Germline V CDR1 and CDR2: DFQATT, SNEGSKA (reference sequence). The CDR3 region is CSAPGQRNTEAFF.